The clone carrying this T cell receptor beta chain is termed medium-sized. This specimen comes from a study of spatial heterogeneity in lung cancer. Turning to the study itself: Those follow-up PBMC samples that were available underwent sequencing, at a median interval of approximately 22 months following resection.

Time point here: blood at routine non-recurrence follow-up after resection. Whole RNA obtained from tumor, nontumor lung or frozen PBMC underwent sequencing without sorting. Unique molecular identifiers tagged every individual TCR cDNA molecule. A single record per CDR3 protein comes from TCRdb applying MiXCR to the 5' RACE reads. The sample lists a few thousand distinct CDR3 sequences; about 20% were seen once. Trimming shortened V by 2 bases and J by 5 bases, and 6 bases separated the two germline ends. The CDR3 has 12 residues. Germline V gives CDR1 SEHNR, CDR2 FQNEAQ (reference sequence). The TCR originated in a male donor with early-stage non-small cell lung cancer. The source material was PBMCs, sampled at follow-up. This rearrangement joins TRBV7-9 to TRBJ1-2; D gene ambiguous. CDR3 sequence reads: CASSLQEYGYTF. The CDR3 DNA is TGTGCCAGCAGCTTACAAGAGTATGGCTACACCTTC.